This TCR beta chain was captured in a study of CD8+CD57+ T cells in acquired aplastic anemia. As for the study in general: The average for DNA from sorted CD4+ and CD8+ cells was around 3.5 ug.

To note about this clonotype: Its antigen is unidentified.

Genomic DNA served as template for TCR beta VDJ and CDR3 profiling. TCRdb re-analysed the reads in MiXCR, keeping a single row per CDR3 protein. In the table there are roughly 300,000 distinct CDR3 sequences, roughly half of which are singletons. With V trimmed by 5 bases and J by 1 base, 8 bases remained unmatched. Per germline, CDR1 SGHTA and CDR2 FQGNSA. This CDR3 contains 17 residues. Study-wide findings and caveats: Any difference that existed in CD8+ Simpson's diversity between patients and controls was not significant. Overlapping CD8+ CDR3 repertoires of patients and controls contained twenty-nine shared sequences.

This receptor was taken from a human donor with severe aplastic anemia or a healthy control (not recorded which). The chain carries TRBV7-2 and TRBJ2-2; 9 bases match TRBD1. Sequences were obtained from sorted CD4+, CD8+, or CD8+CD57+ T cells (not recorded which) from PBMCs. CDR3 nucleotide sequence: TGTGCCAGCAGCCCCTCGACAGGGGGGGGGAACACCGGGGAGCTGTTTTTT. It yields the protein CASSPSTGGGNTGELFF.